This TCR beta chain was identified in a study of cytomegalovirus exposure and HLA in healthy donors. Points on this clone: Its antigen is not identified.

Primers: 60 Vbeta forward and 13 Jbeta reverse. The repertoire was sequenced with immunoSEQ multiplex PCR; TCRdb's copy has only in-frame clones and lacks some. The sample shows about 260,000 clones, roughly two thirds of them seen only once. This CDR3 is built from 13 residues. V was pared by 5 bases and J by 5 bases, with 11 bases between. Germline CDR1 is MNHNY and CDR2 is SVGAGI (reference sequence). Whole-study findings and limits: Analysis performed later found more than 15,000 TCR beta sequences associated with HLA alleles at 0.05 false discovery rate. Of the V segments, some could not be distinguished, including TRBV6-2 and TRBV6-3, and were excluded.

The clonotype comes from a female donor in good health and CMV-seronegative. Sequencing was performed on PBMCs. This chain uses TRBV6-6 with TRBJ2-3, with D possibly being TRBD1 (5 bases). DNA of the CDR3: TGTGCCAGCAGTACAGGCTATGTAGATACGCAGTATTTT. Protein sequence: CASSTGYVDTQYF.